The next 14 T cell receptor beta chains were all read from a single sample in a study of tissue T cells after allogeneic stem cell transplantation. Profiled with immunoSEQ multiplex PCR; TCRdb holds only in-frame clones, not every one. The sample lists 2,800 or so clones; almost 50% were seen once. The time point here: mouse harvest day 14 after allogeneic transplant. Each mouse received 10^7 T-cell-depleted marrow cells plus 10^6 splenic CD5+ T cells by tail vein. The source material was lymph node tissue. These receptors all come from a female BALB/c mouse given C57BL/6 T cells with graft-versus-host disease after an allogeneic hematopoietic cell transplant.

With respect to this clone: Any gene name here is a mouse gene name. The sequence runs out 1 residue before the end of the CDR3; the remainder is reconstructed from the germline J gene. The gene calls are TRBV13-1 and TRBJ1-5; TRBD1 matches 11 bases. With 0 bases clipped from V and 0 bases from J, the junction kept 5 bases outside the gene matches. This CDR3 contains 18 residues. Germline V lookup: CDR1 NSHNY, CDR2 SYGAGN. CDR3 sequence reads: CASSDAEGQGDNNQAPLF. Partial CDR3 DNA: TGTGCCAGCAGTGATGCAGAGGGACAGGGGGATAACAACCAGGCTCCGCTT. Variable domain in full (rest from reference TRBV13-1 and TRBJ1-5): EAAVTQSPRNKVTVTGGNVTLSCRQTNSHNYMYWYRQDTGHGLRLIHYSYGAGNLRIGDVPDGYKATRTTQEDFFLLLELASPSQTSLYFCASSDAEGQGDNNQAPLFGEGTRLSVL.

As regards this clone: The listed genes are named as in mouse. The CDR3 here is CASGDVTAANTEVFF. The DNA read from the CDR3 is TGTGCCAGCGGTGATGTCACAGCCGCAAACACAGAAGTCTTC. The chain couples TRBV13-2 to TRBJ1-1; D ambiguous. The read finishes 1 residue shy of the CDR3 end, and the germline J gene is used to complete it. Germline CDR1 reads NNHNN; CDR2 reads SYGAGS (reference sequence). V was shortened by 0 bases and J by 0 bases, with 9 bases between the two germline ends. This CDR3 is built from 15 residues.

This clone has more than one count but fewer than ten. Here the gene names and germline are mouse. With the read ending 1 residue before the CDR3 end, the germline J gene is used to fill in that end. This sequence joins TRBV26 and TRBJ2-4, with 10 bases fitting TRBD1. CDR1 and CDR2 from the germline V gene are KGHPV and FQNQEV (reference sequence). V gave up 6 bases and J gave up 1 base; unmatched junction bases: 7. CDR3 length equals 16 residues. The DNA read from the CDR3 is TGTGCCAGCAGACTGACAGGGGGCGGAGGTCAAAACACCTTGTAC. Encoded protein: CASRLTGGGGQNTLY. The whole CDR3 sequence reads CASRLTGGGGQNTLYF. The whole variable domain, remainder taken from reference TRBV26 and TRBJ2-4, is NSKVIQTPRYLVKGQGQKAKMRCIPEKGHPVVFWYQQNKNNEFKFLINFQNQEVLQQIDMTEKRFSAECPSNSPCSLEIQSSEAGDSALYLCASRLTGGGGQNTLYFGAGTRLSVL.

Note on this clone: The gene symbols are mouse symbols. The sequence runs out 1 residue before the end of the CDR3; the remainder is reconstructed from the germline J gene. The V call is TRBV5, the J call TRBJ2-1, with 7 bases identical to TRBD2. Per the germline V gene, CDR1 is LGHNA and CDR2 is YNLKQL (reference sequence). The CDR3 is 15 amino acids. The J segment lost 2 bases and the V segment lost 0 bases, leaving 1 base of the junction unmatched. The sequenced part of the CDR3 DNA is TGTGCCAGCAGCCAAGAGGGGGGGTACTATGCTGAGCAGTTC. This codes for CASSQEGGYYAEQF. In full, the CDR3 reads CASSQEGGYYAEQFF.

To note about this clone: Mouse gene names apply. The read falls 1 residue short of the CDR3 end, and the missing part is taken from the germline J gene. This chain joins TRBV1 and TRBJ1-5, with 11 bases aligning to TRBD1. Trimming took 4 bases from V and 0 from J; bases not matched to a gene: 5. CDR1 is NSQYPW and CDR2 is LRSPGD in the germline V gene (reference sequence). The CDR3 is made up of 17 amino acids. The CDR3 sequence is CTCSGRDRGYNNQAPLF. CDR3 DNA, as far as it was read: TGCACCTGCAGTGGGAGGGACAGGGGGTATAACAACCAGGCTCCGCTT.

On this clone itself: Any gene name here is a mouse gene name. The CDR3 end falls 1 residue outside the read, so it is completed with the germline J gene. The chain couples TRBV13-2 to TRBJ2-2; perhaps TRBD1 as D (6 bases). This CDR3 is built from 13 residues. V gave up 4 bases and J gave up 6 bases, with 10 bases separating them. Germline V lookup: CDR1 NNHNN, CDR2 SYGAGS (reference sequence). The CDR3: CASGHRVPGQLYF. CDR3 bases read: TGTGCCAGCGGTCACAGGGTCCCCGGGCAGCTCTAC.

This clone was observed a few times. The gene symbols are mouse symbols. The read finishes 1 residue shy of the CDR3 end, and the germline J gene is used to complete it. This sequence joins TRBV26 and TRBJ2-7; TRBD1 agrees at 9 bases. The trim removed 4 bases at V and 5 bases at J, leaving 0 bases unmatched. The CDR3 has 12 residues. In germline, CDR1 is KGHPV, CDR2 FQNQEV (reference sequence). This chain's CDR3 is CASSRTGDEQYF. CDR3 DNA (partial): TGTGCCAGCAGTCGGACAGGGGATGAACAGTAC.

The table lists this clone with a few counts. Genes and germline are mouse. The CDR3 end falls 1 residue outside the read, so it is completed with the germline J gene. The chain links TRBV15 to TRBJ2-7, with 10 bases matching TRBD2. The germline gives CDR1 SGHND, CDR2 FRSKSL. This CDR3 spans 14 amino acids. With 3 bases clipped from V and 4 bases from J, the junction kept 3 bases outside the gene matches. The CDR3 spells CASSLGTGVYEQYF. The sequenced CDR3 bases are TGTGCCAGCAGTTTGGGGACTGGGGTGTATGAACAGTAC.

Worth noting for this clone: The genes are named according to mouse. From the germline J gene comes the end of the CDR3, since the read stops 1 residue before it. V is TRBV23 and J is TRBJ2-4; the table's D gene call, TRBD2, was not cross checked with the DNA. Germline values: CDR1 KGHTA, CDR2 FQNQQP. The CDR3 is made up of 16 amino acids. The CDR3 protein is CSSSQSGLGSQSTLYF. The sequenced part of the CDR3 DNA is TGCTCCAGCAGTCAATCGGGACTGGGGAGTCAAAGCACCTTGTAC.

Of note for this clone: Genes and germline come from the mouse. The read terminates 1 residue ahead of where the CDR3 ends, so the germline J gene completes it. V usage is TRBV1 and J usage is TRBJ1-2, with 7 bases that match TRBD1. J gave up 0 bases and V 4 bases, and 5 bases lay outside the gene matches. The CDR3 extends over 15 amino acids. CDR1 is NSQYPW, CDR2 LRSPGD, per germline (reference sequence). CDR3: CTCSVRDRANSDYTF. CDR3 bases read: TGCACCTGCAGTGTCCGGGACAGAGCAAACTCCGACTACACC.

This clone was seen a few times. Gene and germline names: mouse. Coverage ceases 1 residue before the CDR3 finishes, and the germline J gene fills in the end. The rearrangement links TRBV26 to TRBJ1-4; D ambiguous. The CDR3 is made up of 14 amino acids. V shed 0 bases and J shed 5 bases, with 7 bases lying between them. CDR1 is KGHPV, CDR2 FQNQEV, per germline (reference sequence). This chain's CDR3 is CASSLSLGNERLFF. The sequenced part of the CDR3 DNA is TGTGCCAGCAGTCTGTCGTTAGGGAACGAAAGATTATTT.

Comments on this clone: Genes and germline are mouse. From the germline J gene comes the end of the CDR3, since the read stops 1 residue before it. This sequence joins TRBV26 and TRBJ2-5; D is possibly TRBD1 or TRBD2 (5 bases each). CDR1 and CDR2 from the germline V gene are KGHPV and FQNQEV (reference sequence). V lost 3 bases and J 5 bases, leaving 9 bases between the germline ends. This CDR3 has 13 amino acids. The part of the CDR3 DNA that was read is TGTGCCAGCAGTCTCGTGGGGCGAGACACCCAGTAC. Translation: CASSLVGRDTQY. In full, the CDR3 is CASSLVGRDTQYF.

Concerning this clone: Gene names are mouse gene names. The read ends 1 residue before the CDR3 terminus; that terminus is restored from the germline J gene. This sequence joins TRBV26 and TRBJ1-4; D unclear. The CDR3 length is 13 residues. Germline CDR1 is KGHPV and CDR2 is FQNQEV (reference sequence). V lost 5 bases, J lost 4 bases, and 8 bases lay in between. CDR3 bases read: TGTGCCAGCAGTAGTCAAATCAACGAAAGATTATTT. Translated, it gives CASSSQINERLF. The whole CDR3 protein reads CASSSQINERLFF.

Remarks on this clone: Mouse gene names and germline throughout. The sequence runs out 1 residue before the end of the CDR3; the remainder is reconstructed from the germline J gene. V usage is TRBV13-2 and J usage is TRBJ2-4, with 8 bases that match TRBD1. Unmatched junction bases numbered 3, after V lost 3 bases and J lost 0 bases. Germline V lookup: CDR1 NNHNN, CDR2 SYGAGS (reference sequence). The CDR3 has 15 residues. CDR3 bases read: TGTGCCAGCGGTGCCGACAGGGGAAGTCAAAACACCTTGTAC. This encodes CASGADRGSQNTLY. The CDR3 in its entirety is CASGADRGSQNTLYF.